These T cell receptor beta chains were read from a single sample in a study of vaccination effects on CD4 cells after COVID-19. For these receptors, no antigen is known. Method: immunoSEQ multiplex PCR; TCRdb's copy keeps in-frame clones and lacks some. The profile covers about 59,000 clones, with under 80% appearing a single time and roughly 2% taken by the ten largest. Sequences were derived from CD4+ T cells from PBMCs cultured with HCoV-OC43 spike peptides, sampled after COVID-19 vaccination. These receptors were taken from a human donor who received a COVID-19 vaccine. Both conserved end residues are part of each CDR3. Fields, in order: V gene, J gene, D gene, clone size, CDR3 protein, CDR3 DNA. D genes are given only for firm matches. Clone size appears in some rows only: once, few, many, or a class for an expanded clone.

>TRBV2|TRBJ1-5|NA|NA
CASSVQYSNQPQHF
TGTGCCAGCAGTGTACAGTATAGCAATCAGCCCCAGCATTTT
>TRBV4-2|TRBJ2-3|NA|once
CASSQVGGARDTQYF
TGTGCCAGCAGCCAAGTGGGGGGGGCCAGAGATACGCAGTATTTT
>TRBV7-2|TRBJ2-5|TRBD2|once
CASSLGLAGGPQETQYF
TGTGCCAGCAGCCTCGGACTAGCGGGGGGCCCTCAAGAGACCCAGTACTTC
>TRBV19|TRBJ1-1|NA|NA
CASREREGNAEAFF
TGTGCCAGTAGGGAGAGGGAGGGAAACGCTGAAGCTTTCTTT
>TRBV5-1|TRBJ2-5|NA|NA
CASSSPQMQETQYF
TGCGCCAGCAGCTCGCCTCAGATGCAAGAGACCCAGTACTTC
>TRBV2|TRBJ2-3|NA|NA
CASSVWGKSTDTQYF
TGTGCCAGCAGTGTTTGGGGGAAAAGCACAGATACGCAGTATTTT
>TRBV2|TRBJ1-5|TRBD1|NA
CASSPTGGSSGNQPQHF
TGTGCCAGCAGTCCGACAGGGGGCAGTTCGGGCAATCAGCCCCAGCATTTT
>TRBV15|TRBJ2-1|NA|NA
CATSRGQIYSYNEQFF
TGTGCCACCAGCAGAGGACAGATCTATTCCTACAATGAGCAGTTCTTC
>TRBV5-6|TRBJ2-3|TRBD1|NA
CASSLVGGQGCGTQYF
TGTGCCAGCAGCTTGGTAGGGGGACAGGGTTGCGGTACGCAGTATTTT
>TRBV9|TRBJ1-6|NA|NA
CASSVGVDNSPLHF
TGTGCCAGCAGCGTGGGGGTTGATAATTCACCCCTCCACTTT
>TRBV6-6|TRBJ1-2|NA|NA
CASSSGPTGGYTF
TGTGCCAGCAGTTCGGGACCCACGGGAGGCTACACCTTC
>TRBV6-6|TRBJ1-5|NA|NA
CASTLKAPGQPQHF
TGTGCCAGCACTCTTAAGGCCCCGGGTCAGCCCCAGCATTTT
>TRBV24-1|TRBJ1-2|NA|few
CATSDTSWGGRDGYTF
TGTGCCACCAGTGACACCTCCTGGGGGGGCCGAGATGGCTACACCTTC